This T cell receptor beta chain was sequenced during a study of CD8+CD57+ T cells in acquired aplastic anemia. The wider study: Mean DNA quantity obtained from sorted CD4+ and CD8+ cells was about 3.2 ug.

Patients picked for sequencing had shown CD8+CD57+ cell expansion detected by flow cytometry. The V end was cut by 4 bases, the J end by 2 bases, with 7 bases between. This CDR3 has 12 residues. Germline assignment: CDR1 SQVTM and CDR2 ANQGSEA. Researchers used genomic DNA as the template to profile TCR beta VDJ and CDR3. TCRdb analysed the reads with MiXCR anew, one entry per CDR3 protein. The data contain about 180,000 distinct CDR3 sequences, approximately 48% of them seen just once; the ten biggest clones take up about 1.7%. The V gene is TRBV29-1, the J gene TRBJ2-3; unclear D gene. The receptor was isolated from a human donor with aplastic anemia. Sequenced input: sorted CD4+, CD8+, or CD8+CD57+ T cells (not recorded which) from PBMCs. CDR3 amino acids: CSVVYPTDTQYF. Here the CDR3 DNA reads TGCAGCGTTGTCTATCCCACAGATACGCAGTATTTT.